This T cell receptor beta chain was found in a study of blood T cell repertoires in COVID-19. The CDR3 covers 15 residues. Trimming removed 4 bases from V and 8 bases from J; junction bases left unmatched: 9. Germline-derived CDR1 and CDR2 are SGHAT and FQNNGV. Generated by immunoSEQ multiplex PCR, the TCRdb table keeps only in-frame clones and is missing some. The data hold some 300,000 clones, with 90% to 95% observed a single time. Sequenced: PBMCs or T cells enriched from blood (not recorded which). The TCR originated in a woman aged 25 to 39 who had been exposed to COVID-19. The chain is built from TRBV11-2 and TRBJ1-4; 8 nucleotides line up with TRBD1. CDR3 in DNA: TGTGCCAGCAGCTCCGATCCAGGGGGCAGGGAAAAACTGTTTTTT. Translation: CASSSDPGGREKLFF.